This T cell receptor (beta chain) is from a study of CD8+CD57+ T cells in acquired aplastic anemia (dated by TCRdb to between 2017 and 2018). Context from the whole study: A mean of approximately 2.9 ug of DNA, ranging from about 0.19 to 30 ug, was extracted from sorted CD4+ and CD8+ cells. CD8+CD57+ expansion was defined as frequency above the mean frequency observed in healthy subjects.

Relative to germline, V is 0 bases shorter and J is 5 bases shorter, with 8 bases between their ends. According to the germline V gene (reference sequence), CDR1 reads DFQATT and CDR2 reads SNEGSKA. Spanning cysteine to phenylalanine, the CDR3 consists of 13 amino acids. Only CDR3 DNA remains: 39 bases, in frame from the first base. This clonotype was observed at least ten times. Its antigen target is currently unknown. There are no base qualities to consult, and no much larger clone falls within one base. The patients picked for sequencing were ones in whom flow cytometry had shown an expansion of CD8+CD57+ cells. Severe acquired aplastic anemia was diagnosed in all patients according to International Study of Aplastic Anemia and Agranulocytosis and Camitta criteria. At the time blood was sampled, none of the patients had received any therapy. In this study, sorted CD4+ and CD8+ T cells from the blood of healthy subjects and of severe aplastic anemia patients had their TCR repertoires deep-sequenced. Patients were enrolled in the USA under clinicaltrials.gov protocols 00001620, 01623167, 00001397, 00071045, 00081523 and 00961064. Ficoll-Paque density gradient centrifugation was used to isolate peripheral blood mononuclear cells. Before DNA extraction, CD4+ and CD8+ T cells were sorted by FACS or by magnetic beads.

General study outcomes and caveats: Although 25 to 30 CD8+ CDR3 sequences were shared by patients and controls, these sequences appeared highly expressed in patients and within the immunodominant clones of patients. Between patients and healthy controls, no significant difference in CD8+ Simpson's diversity was found (P=0.060).

Genomic DNA served as template for TCR beta VDJ combination and CDR3 sequence profiling. An Illumina HiSeq 2000 was the platform used for TCR repertoire sequencing. From the authors' description of their analysis: Repertoire assessment relied on Simpson's diversity index, CDR3 size and DJ length profiles, and TRBV/TRBJ rearrangement plots. Whichever DNA sequence was most abundant in the deep sequencing data was defined as the immunodominant clone. CDR3 amino acid sequences were checked for sharing between subjects and were compared against published repertoires and the VDJdb database. The public reads were reprocessed in TCRdb via fastp at Q25 and MiXCR, keeping in-frame beta chains. CDR3 protein duplicates are merged, each entry listing the most common genes and DNA. These V and J calls rely on TCRdb rather than the paper's analysis. Recorded for this sample are 200,000 to 250,000 distinct CDR3 sequences; roughly 45% of them occurred a single time. The top ten constitute just under 20% of the sample.

Sequencing was carried out using sorted CD4+, CD8+, or CD8+CD57+ T cells (not recorded which) from PBMCs. The receptor comes from a human donor with aplastic anemia. The chain is made from TRBV20-1 and TRBJ1-5, with TRBD1 as a weak D call on 5 bases. For the CDR3, the sequence is CSAREDTDQPQHF. The base sequence is TGCAGTGCTAGAGAGGACACCGATCAGCCCCAGCATTTT.